The clone carrying this TCR beta chain turned up a few times. TCRdb re-called the RT-PCR reads through MiXCR, storing one row per CDR3 protein. This table holds 400,000 to 450,000 distinct CDR3 sequences, 16% found once. The sample belongs to a study of patients and donors after allogeneic stem cell transplantation. Sequenced sample: blood, either unsorted or a sorted T cell fraction (not recorded which). The receptor was derived from a human donor who was either an allogeneic HSCT recipient or a stem cell or donor lymphocyte infusion donor (not recorded which). It is not recorded whose cells these are; they may come from a transplant donor.

CDR3 in amino acids: CASSSGTGGGSQHF. CDR3 DNA sequence: TGTGCCAGCAGTTCCGGGACAGGGGGCGGGTCCCAGCATTTT. This rearrangement joins TRBV6-5 to TRBJ1-5; 12 bases line up with TRBD1. CDR1 and CDR2 (germline): MNHEY, SVGAGI. After removal of 4 bases from V and 11 bases from J, the junction contained 6 bases not matched to a gene. The CDR3 spans 14 residues.